Detailed here is one T cell receptor beta chain. No antigen is known for it. One base away there is no much larger clone; base qualities are not given. The data were obtained in a study of cytomegalovirus exposure and HLA in healthy donors (dated by TCRdb to between 2016 and 2019). A note on the overall study: According to an earlier analysis of several hundred of the donors, some 180 million T cells yielded over 100 million unique TCR beta sequences and about 300 Gb of sequence data. Genome-wide SNP genotypes for about 65% of the 666 donors were used in a later genetic analysis, which treated that subset as a discovery cohort. To study patterns of TCR occurrence, a later analysis re-analyzed previously published TCR beta repertoires from around 660 donors and added high-resolution HLA genotyping. The genetic ancestry cluster associated with self-reported Caucasian donors included around four fifths of the roughly 400 genotyped donors. In addition to the first cohort of roughly 670 subjects, a separate validation cohort of 120 different subjects was used. Donor age, sex, ethnicity and CMV serostatus were collected together with the repertoire data. Typing coverage differed by locus: A, B, C, DRB1 and DQB1 were typed in roughly 620-640 donors, DQA1 in 500 to 550, DPA1 in approximately 600, and DPB1 in roughly 470. Every discovery cohort repertoire had been produced on one sequencing platform. In the later analysis, no new phenotypic data were used to find candidate immune exposures; instead, reliance was placed on TCR beta sequences and their occurrence across donors. HLA typing covered class I and class II loci at four-digit resolution. Four or five DR-DQ haplotypes were handled as single units for association and clustering because linkage in the cohort was strong. To decide whether each TCR beta V gene segment behaved as functional or pseudogenic, an earlier analysis of fewer than 750 of the donors relied on high-throughput TCR beta sequencing. The study profiled the T cell repertoires of hundreds of subjects by immunosequencing and related them to cytomegalovirus serostatus. An early release covering about 600 HLA-typed donors comprised about 300 gigabases of sequencing data and approximately 80 million unique TCR sequences. Across some 400 genotyped donors of the cohort, an average of approximately 240,000 unique TCR beta nucleotide sequences per donor were sequenced, and roughly 17% of those sequences were non-productive. The study aimed to test whether cataloging public T cell receptors could reveal signatures of past pathogen exposure. To predict cytomegalovirus infection status, the study combined high-throughput TCR immunosequencing, statistical association of individual TCRs with disease status, and machine learning. Results the study describes overall, beyond this receptor: Most CMV-associated TCR beta chains appeared to be HLA-restricted in a later analysis, and the HLA associations seemed to be driven largely by CMV exposure. The study listed 150 to 200 TCR beta chains as associated with cytomegalovirus. Only TCR beta chains were sequenced in this cohort, and the absence of alpha or paired-chain data limited detectable features. A later genetic analysis reported fewer N-insertions in productive TCRs among donors in an Asian-associated ancestry cluster than the roughly 620-donor mean. Compared with equally common non-associated chains, HLA-associated TCR beta chains in a later analysis were more clonally expanded and had lower generation probabilities. Presence/absence analyses assumed roughly uniform sequencing depth across donors, an assumption that may not hold. In vitro tests confirmed that a few of the cytomegalovirus-associated TCR beta chains recognize cytomegalovirus antigens. According to a later analysis, parvovirus B19, influenza, CMV and Epstein-Barr virus appeared linked to several top co-occurrence clusters. A later analysis associated about 16,000 TCR beta sequences with specific HLA alleles at a false discovery rate of 0.05. The authors suggested that the approach could potentially be generalized to other disease states and immunological phenotypes. Correlated functional status among segregating V segments might be attributable to linkage disequilibrium, but an unknown experimental factor could not be ruled out. Because counts were too low, approximately 18 rarely observed V segments, including chromosome 9 orphons, were excluded from the earlier analysis of 500 to 700 of the donors. A further reported finding was that TCR beta sequences accurately predicted the HLA-A and HLA-B alleles for most subjects in the first cohort. In a later analysis, TCR association rates were found to vary across HLA loci, with the most associated TCRs seen for DRB1 alleles and the fewest for HLA-C alleles. A cluster of highly shared sequence variants was judged likely to be a technical artifact of the sequencing pipeline. Cytomegalovirus status was reported to be diagnosed by the classifier with high specificity and sensitivity in both the original and validation cohorts. In a later genetic analysis, a missense DCLRE1C variant was associated with V-gene and J-gene trimming of TCR beta chains, and the association was replicated in an independent cohort. Because HLA typing was unavailable for some donors at each locus, only the typed subset was used in association tests. Broadly in line with IMGT annotations, most TCR beta V segments showed up in productive rearrangements about 87% or about 30% of the time in an earlier analysis of a few hundred of the donors. Most TCR sequences were observed very rarely across donors, whereas some public TCRs were present in many individuals. Some IMGT-functional V segments, including TRBV6-2 and TRBV6-3, could not be told apart with the 87-base-pair reads, so those segments were excluded. CMV serostatus was the only immune exposure information available for the cohort. When HLA alleles, especially DR and DQ, strongly co-occurred, attributing TCR associations to individual alleles was difficult.

In total, 600 or so healthy bone marrow donors made up the cohort. At the time of sampling, every cohort member was nominally healthy, though immune exposures that went unrecorded were likely present. The donor tested CMV seropositive and was one of the 289 seropositive cohort members. A peripheral blood sample was collected from each donor, and TCR beta sequencing was performed on peripheral blood mononuclear cells. Genomic DNA was extracted from the blood cell samples with the Qiagen DNeasy Blood Extraction Kit. CDR1 and CDR2, looked up from the germline V gene, are SGHRS and YFSETQ. The junction carries 17 bases between V and J, which are trimmed by 3 bases and 7 bases respectively. Measured from the cysteine to the phenylalanine, the CDR3 is 15 residues long. The read is trimmed to its CDR3 DNA, 45 bases read in frame from base 1. The library came from the immunoSEQ multiplex PCR assay. For the multiplex PCR, a mixture combining 60 forward primers for TCR Vbeta segments and 13 reverse primers for TCR Jbeta segments was used. The CDR3 region of rearranged TCR beta genes was amplified from genomic DNA with a multiplex PCR assay. The Illumina HiSeq System was used to sequence the amplified TCR beta libraries as 87-base-pair reads. On the study's bioinformatics: Across the 670 or so repertoires, a later analysis counted tens of millions of unique TCR beta chains, roughly 11 million of which were shared by at least two donors. Raw reads were error-corrected and collapsed into unique sequences with a nearest-neighbor algorithm that merged closely related sequences to remove PCR and sequencing errors. To assign V, D and J gene segments, CDR3 sequences were aligned to IMGT reference sequences. For a sequence to be retained, a match of at least six nucleotides to both a V gene segment and a J gene segment was required. A rearrangement was called productive if the CDR3 had no stop codons and remained in frame with V and J, and every other rearrangement was called non-productive. Following IMGT convention, CDR3 was defined as the stretch from the second conserved V-encoded cysteine up to the conserved J-encoded phenylalanine. The earlier analysis of approximately 590 of the donors excluded any sequence lacking an unambiguous match to a single V gene segment. In an earlier analysis of approximately 590 of the donors, a V segment was called functional when productive rearrangements were above 56.7%, and segregating when the standard deviation between donors exceeded 5%. To diagnose cytomegalovirus status from the catalog of TCR beta chain sequences, a statistical classification framework was built. In a later analysis, TCR nucleotide sequences were compared against IMGT/GENE-DB human TR gene sequences so that V and J genes could be assigned. A later analysis assigned CDR3 sequences and most-parsimonious VDJ recombination scenarios with the TCRdist pipeline. In a later analysis, every TCR beta chain was defined by the combination of its CDR3 amino acid sequence and its V-gene family, and reads without a unique V-gene family were dropped. To address suspected cross-contamination and a sequencing artifact, a later analysis removed over 500 highly shared, low-generation-probability nucleotide sequences. For each public chain, a later analysis derived a clonal expansion index from normalized ranks of inferred template counts within each repertoire. A later analysis computed generation probabilities with a VDJ recombination model fitted to out-of-frame rearrangements, and checked the results against IGoR. In a later analysis, hypergeometric tests were used to score TCR-TCR, TCR-HLA and TCR-CMV co-occurrence, with a repertoire-size bias correction applied to TCR pairs. To estimate false discovery rates, a later analysis permuted the HLA or CMV assignments 20 times. A later analysis grouped co-occurring TCRs with DBSCAN, adding TCRdist sequence similarity when clustering within HLA-allele-positive subsets. Co-occurrence clustering excluded repertoires with fewer than 30,000 or more than 120,000 public chains, plus five with anomalous nucleotide sharing. Drawn from immuneACCESS, this table holds only the in-frame rearrangements with V and J called that TCRdb kept. Clones are partly lost; checked studies trace under half to an unresolved V gene and leave the rest unexplained. The DNA gave D and trimming, while V, J and clone size come from that table. Counted in this sample were 100,000 to 150,000 clones; 70% to 80% of them appeared once. The top ten hold around 2.5% of the sample.

The receptor comes from a woman aged 55 to 70 in good health and CMV-seropositive. The sequencing input was PBMCs. The chain couples TRBV5-1 to TRBJ1-5; TRBD1 is perhaps the D gene, given 5 matching bases. The DNA is TGCGCCAGCAGCTGGTCCGGGGGTCCCTTGCAGCCCCAGCATTTT. It encodes CASSWSGGPLQPQHF.